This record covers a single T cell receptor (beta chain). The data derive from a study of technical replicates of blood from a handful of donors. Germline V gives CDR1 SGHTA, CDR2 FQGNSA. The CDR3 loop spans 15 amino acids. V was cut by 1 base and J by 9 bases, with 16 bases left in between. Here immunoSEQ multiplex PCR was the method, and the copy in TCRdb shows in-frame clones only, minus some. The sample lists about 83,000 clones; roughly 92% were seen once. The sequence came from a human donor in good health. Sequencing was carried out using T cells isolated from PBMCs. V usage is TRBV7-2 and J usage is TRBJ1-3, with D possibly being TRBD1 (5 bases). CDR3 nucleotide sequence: TGTGCCAGCAGCTTAGACCCCAGGGCGCGAGTCACCATATATTTT. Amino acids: CASSLDPRARVTIYF. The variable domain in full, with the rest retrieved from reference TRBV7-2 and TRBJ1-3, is GAGVSQSPSNKVTEKGKDVELRCDPISGHTALYWYRQSLGQGLEFLIYFQGNSAPDKSGLPSDRFSAERTGGSVSTLTIQRTQQEDSAVYLCASSLDPRARVTIYFGEGSWLTVV.